The next 17 T cell receptor beta chains were all read from a single sample in a study of B cell selection in AIRE deficiency. Repertoires were generated with immunoSEQ multiplex PCR, while TCRdb's copy carries only in-frame clones and drops some. The repertoire includes 23,000 or so clones, 95% to 96% of them detected once, and over 0.2% sits in the top ten. The sorted conventional CD4 T cells were gated as CD4+CD127+. The sample consisted of CD4+CD127+ conventional T cells sorted from PBMCs. These receptor sequences come from a human donor in good health.

The chain uses TRBV10-1 and TRBJ2-2; perhaps TRBD1 as D (6 bases). CDR3 length: 15 residues. Germline lookup yields CDR1 WNHNN and CDR2 SYGVQD (reference sequence). V was cut by 8 bases and J by 0 bases, with 13 bases left in between. In DNA form, the CDR3 reads TGCGCCAGCCGGGACACCCGGTCGAACACCGGGGAGCTGTTTTTT. Its translation is CASRDTRSNTGELFF.

The chain carries TRBV5-4 and TRBJ2-3, with TRBD2 identical over 10 bases. The CDR3 spans 15 residues. V was pared by 1 base and J by 2 bases, with 1 base of the junction left unmatched. From germline, CDR1 is SGHNT and CDR2 YYREEE (reference sequence). The CDR3: CASSLLAGVTDTQYF. As DNA, the CDR3 is TGTGCCAGCAGCTTGCTAGCGGGGGTCACAGATACGCAGTATTTT.

CDR3 in amino acids: CASSVVGQGAEAFF. The DNA for the CDR3 is TGTGCCAGCAGCGTAGTTGGACAGGGGGCTGAAGCTTTCTTT. The rearrangement joins TRBV9 to TRBJ1-1; the match to TRBD1 covers 10 bases. Germline loops: CDR1 SGDLS, CDR2 YYNGEE. The CDR3 consists of 14 residues. The ends lost 0 bases at V and 6 bases at J; junction bases unmatched: 2.

V gene TRBV5-1 combines with J gene TRBJ2-1, with D perhaps matching TRBD1 or TRBD2 (6 bases each). The V end lost 0 bases, the J end lost 8 bases, and 15 bases lay between the germline ends. The CDR3 spans 15 residues. The germline gives CDR1 SGHRS, CDR2 YFSETQ. The DNA of the CDR3 is TGCGCCAGCAGCTTGGTCTGGGGGGCCGAGGATGAGCAGTTCTTC. This encodes CASSLVWGAEDEQFF.

The chain combines TRBV6-6 with TRBJ1-6; no clear D gene. There are 14 residues in the CDR3. V was trimmed by 5 bases and J by 7 bases, leaving 12 bases between them. Looked up from germline, CDR1 is MNHNY and CDR2 is SVGAGI (reference sequence). The CDR3 reads CASSRPGANSPLHF. DNA of the CDR3: TGTGCCAGCAGTAGACCGGGAGCGAATTCACCCCTCCACTTT.

The J gene is TRBJ2-1, the V gene TRBV27; 13 positions agree with TRBD2. V shed 7 bases and J 1 base; nucleotides not matched to a gene: 7. Germline CDR1 MNHEY, CDR2 SMNVEV (reference sequence). This CDR3 comprises 17 residues. The CDR3 sequence: CASTPGTSGTSYNEQFF. Here the CDR3 DNA reads TGTGCCAGCACCCCCGGGACTAGCGGGACTTCCTACAATGAGCAGTTCTTC.

This rearrangement joins TRBV21-1 to TRBJ2-3; the DNA was not compared with TRBD2, the D call given in the table. TRBV21-1 is marked as a pseudogene. The CDR3 has 16 amino acids. CDR3 loop: CASSTRGYHSTDTQYF. CDR3 in DNA: TGTGCCAGCAGCACCCGGGGGTACCATAGCACAGATACGCAGTATTTT.

This clone was seen a handful of times. CDR3 bases: TGTGCCAGCAGTTACTTGGGTGTGCAGGCGAGGGAAGCTTTCTTT. It yields the protein CASSYLGVQAREAFF. J is TRBJ1-1 and V is TRBV6-5; D is undetermined. The CDR3 has 15 amino acids. Germline V gene sequence: CDR1 MNHEY, CDR2 SVGAGI. V was cut by 1 base and J by 8 bases, with 17 bases left in between.

The gene calls are TRBV7-9 and TRBJ1-3; D gene unclear. CDR3 size: 13 residues. V was cut by 3 bases and J by 0 bases, with 3 bases left in between. The germline gives CDR1 SEHNR, CDR2 FQNEAQ (reference sequence). The CDR3 nucleotides are TGTGCCAGCAGCTTGGGCTCTGGAAACACCATATATTTT. It encodes CASSLGSGNTIYF.

The genes are TRBV5-8 and TRBJ1-4; D is uncertain. The germline V gene has CDR1 SGHTS and CDR2 YDEGEE. Trimming shortened V by 0 bases and J by 8 bases, and 11 bases separated the two germline ends. The CDR3 has 14 residues. This chain's CDR3 is CASSLGLGGEKLFF. CDR3 in DNA: TGTGCCAGCAGCTTGGGGTTGGGAGGAGAAAAACTGTTTTTT.

V and J are TRBV6-1 and TRBJ2-1; 10 nucleotides align to TRBD2. The V segment lost 4 bases and the J segment 9 bases; nucleotides outside the gene matches: 9. Germline V gene lookup returns CDR1 MNHNS and CDR2 SASEGT. This CDR3 region has 15 residues. DNA of the CDR3: TGTGCCAGCAGTGGGTGGGCTAGCGGGAGTGGTGAGCAGTTCTTC. Its translation is CASSGWASGSGEQFF.

The genes are TRBV5-4 and TRBJ2-3, with TRBD2 identical over 13 bases. This CDR3 comprises 17 residues. CDR1 is SGHNT, CDR2 YYREEE, per germline (reference sequence). Trimming removed 1 base from V and 1 base from J; junction bases left unmatched: 3. CDR3 protein: CASSLQLAGGRTDTQYF. The CDR3 nucleotides read TGTGCCAGCAGCTTGCAACTAGCGGGGGGGCGCACAGATACGCAGTATTTT. Variable domain in full (rest from reference TRBV5-4 and TRBJ2-3): ETGVTQSPTHLIKTRGQQVTLRCSSQSGHNTVSWYQQALGQGPQFIFQYYREEENGRGNFPPRFSGLQFPNYSSELNVNALELDDSALYLCASSLQLAGGRTDTQYFGPGTRLTVL.

V usage is TRBV5-1 and J usage is TRBJ2-5; 14 bases fit TRBD2. Germline values: CDR1 SGHRS, CDR2 YFSETQ. J lost 4 bases, V lost 4 bases, and 12 bases had no gene match. The CDR3 covers 18 residues. The DNA of the CDR3 is TGCGCCAGCAGCGACGGACTAGCGGGAGGACTCAAAGGAGAGACCCAGTACTTC. Amino acid sequence: CASSDGLAGGLKGETQYF.

CDR3 protein: CAISDRGEQPQHF. The CDR3 coding sequence is TGTGCCATCAGTGATCGTGGGGAACAGCCCCAGCATTTT. This rearrangement joins TRBV10-3 to TRBJ1-5; D remains ambiguous. The length of the CDR3 is 13 residues. The germline V gene encodes CDR1 ENHRY and CDR2 SYGVKD. Trimming pared 3 bases from V and 7 bases from J, leaving 10 bases between.

The CDR3: CASSLATGQETQYF. The CDR3 DNA reads TGTGCCAGCAGCTTGGCGACGGGCCAAGAGACCCAGTACTTC. This chain connects TRBV5-4 to TRBJ2-5, with D uncertain. Deletions cut 0 bases from V and 1 base from J, with 7 bases between. The germline CDR1 and CDR2 sequences are SGHNT and YYREEE (reference sequence). The CDR3 loop spans 14 amino acids.

The chain recombines TRBV9 with TRBJ2-1, with D hard to call. The V and J ends lost 0 bases and 4 bases respectively, with 14 bases between them. The CDR3 covers 16 residues. The germline V gene has CDR1 SGDLS and CDR2 YYNGEE. CDR3 protein: CASSVEIRWPYNEQFF. The CDR3 coding sequence is TGTGCCAGCAGCGTAGAGATCCGTTGGCCTTACAATGAGCAGTTCTTC.

This clone was detected only once. J is TRBJ1-2 and V is TRBV2, with D unresolved. Per germline, CDR1 SNHLY and CDR2 FYNNEI. V was trimmed by 4 bases and J by 2 bases, leaving 5 bases between them. The CDR3 spans 12 residues. CDR3 coding DNA: TGTGCCAGCAGTGGAACCAACTATGGCTACACCTTC. It is translated as CASSGTNYGYTF.